This T cell receptor beta chain was captured by sequencing in a study of CD8 T cells in Susac syndrome. General study findings and limits: As the study acknowledged, the number of individuals in its TCR sequencing and HLA analysis was relatively small.

This clonotype was picked up one time. Antigen unknown. The V end was cut by 5 bases, the J end by 1 base, with 11 bases between. Germline loops: CDR1 MGHDK, CDR2 SYGVNS. The CDR3 spans 14 residues. The RNA input was about 0.5 to 1 ug, and it was reverse transcribed with random hexamers. By means of immunoSEQ multiplex PCR, TCR beta CDR3 spanning 54 Vbeta and 13 Jbeta underwent amplification. TCRdb processed the immunoSEQ multiplex PCR reads anew with MiXCR; each CDR3 protein has one entry. This sample has about 130,000 distinct CDR3 sequences, with around 94% found just once. The TCR sequence derives from a human donor in good health. The sample taken for sequencing was CD4+ T cells from PBMCs. The chain carries TRBV25-1 and TRBJ1-1, with D possibly TRBD1 on 5 matching bases. The CDR3 protein is CASSSLQGNTEAFF. CDR3 sequence (DNA): TGTGCCAGCAGTTCCCTGCAGGGGAACACTGAAGCTTTCTTT.